These T cell receptor beta chains were read from a single sample in a study of glioma-infiltrating T cells. Each CDR3 protein is one row after TCRdb ran MiXCR on the multiplex PCR reads. The sample yields about 99,000 distinct CDR3 sequences, roughly 30% seen once. Sample: glioma tissue, nonneoplastic brain tissue, or PBMCs (not recorded which). These receptor sequences come from a human donor with low-grade glioma or glioblastoma, undergoing nonglioma brain surgery, or in good health (not recorded which). Each CDR3 is given with its conserved first and last residue. D genes are given only for firm matches. A clone size is listed for some rows: how often the clone was seen (once, few, many), or a class if it is expanded.

j_call: TRBJ2-5; clone_size: NA; d_call: TRBD2; v_call: TRBV11-2; cdr3_nt: TGTGCCAGCAGCCGACTAGCGGGGGGGCAAGAGACCCAGTACTTC; cdr3_aa: CASSRLAGGQETQYF
j_call: TRBJ1-1; clone_size: NA; d_call: NA; v_call: TRBV11-2; cdr3_nt: TGTGCCAGCATCCAACAGGAGAACACTGAAGCTTTCTTT; cdr3_aa: CASIQQENTEAFF
j_call: TRBJ2-5; clone_size: few; d_call: NA; v_call: TRBV24-1; cdr3_nt: TGTGCCACCAGTGACCCGCGTTCAGCCCAAGAGACCCAGTACTTC; cdr3_aa: CATSDPRSAQETQYF
j_call: TRBJ1-1; clone_size: NA; d_call: NA; v_call: TRBV7-9; cdr3_nt: TGTGCCAGCAGTTTACAGGGTCCAGGTAACACTGAAGCTTTCTTT; cdr3_aa: CASSLQGPGNTEAFF
j_call: TRBJ1-5; clone_size: many; d_call: TRBD1; v_call: TRBV2; cdr3_nt: TGTGCCAGCAAACAAGGGACAGGGAGGAATCAGCCCCAGCATTTT; cdr3_aa: CASKQGTGRNQPQHF
j_call: TRBJ2-3; clone_size: few; d_call: TRBD2; v_call: TRBV6-1; cdr3_nt: TGTGCCAGCAGTTCTGTTCTGCGGGGGGGCAAAGATACGCAGTATTTT; cdr3_aa: CASSSVLRGGKDTQYF
j_call: TRBJ1-1; clone_size: many; d_call: NA; v_call: TRBV2; cdr3_nt: TGTGCCAGCAGTCGGCAGAACACTGAAGCTTTCTTT; cdr3_aa: CASSRQNTEAFF
j_call: TRBJ2-7; clone_size: few; d_call: NA; v_call: TRBV12-5; cdr3_nt: TGTGCTAGTGGTTTGGGCCAGGGGTCGTCCTACGAGCAGTACTTC; cdr3_aa: CASGLGQGSSYEQYF
j_call: TRBJ2-7; clone_size: many; d_call: NA; v_call: TRBV15; cdr3_nt: TGTGCCACCAGCAGAGGTGGGGGCGAGCAGTACTTC; cdr3_aa: CATSRGGGEQYF
j_call: TRBJ2-3; clone_size: few; d_call: TRBD2; v_call: TRBV7-2; cdr3_nt: TGTGCCAGCAGCTTAGCGGGAGCGGGGGGGCCGACAGATACGCAGTATTTT; cdr3_aa: CASSLAGAGGPTDTQYF
j_call: TRBJ2-3; clone_size: medium-sized; d_call: NA; v_call: TRBV28; cdr3_nt: TGTGCCAGCAGTTTCCTGGCGGGGACAGATACGCAGTATTTT; cdr3_aa: CASSFLAGTDTQYF
j_call: TRBJ1-3; clone_size: many; d_call: NA; v_call: TRBV6-2/TRBV6-3; cdr3_nt: TGTGCCAGCAGTTACAACGATCTGGATTTCTCTGGAAACACCATATATTTT; cdr3_aa: CASSYNDLDFSGNTIYF
j_call: TRBJ1-5; clone_size: NA; d_call: TRBD1; v_call: TRBV19; cdr3_nt: TGTGCCAGTAGTGAAGACAGGGCTCGATTTCAGCCCCAGCATTTT; cdr3_aa: CASSEDRARFQPQHF
j_call: TRBJ1-2; clone_size: many; d_call: TRBD1; v_call: TRBV7-2; cdr3_nt: TGTGCCAGCAGCTGGTATCAGGGGGACTATGGCTACACCTTC; cdr3_aa: CASSWYQGDYGYTF
j_call: TRBJ2-7; clone_size: many; d_call: TRBD1; v_call: TRBV6-1; cdr3_nt: TGTGCCACTAAGGACAGGGGATCCGAGCAGTACTTC; cdr3_aa: CATKDRGSEQYF
j_call: TRBJ1-5; clone_size: NA; d_call: NA; v_call: TRBV4-2; cdr3_nt: TGTGCCAGCAGCCAAGATATATCTAAGGGAGGGTGGCAGCCCCAGCATTTT; cdr3_aa: CASSQDISKGGWQPQHF
j_call: TRBJ1-1; clone_size: many; d_call: NA; v_call: TRBV20-1; cdr3_nt: TGCAGTGCTAGTCACGGGGGGGGGACTGAAGCTTTCTTT; cdr3_aa: CSASHGGGTEAFF
j_call: TRBJ2-3; clone_size: many; d_call: NA; v_call: TRBV6-1; cdr3_nt: TGTGCCTGCCAGACGACCAGCACAGATACGCAGTATTTT; cdr3_aa: CACQTTSTDTQYF
j_call: TRBJ1-4; clone_size: few; d_call: NA; v_call: TRBV19; cdr3_nt: TGTGCCAGTAGTATAAACAGAGGCGAAAAACTGTTTTTT; cdr3_aa: CASSINRGEKLFF
j_call: TRBJ2-7; clone_size: NA; d_call: NA; v_call: TRBV10-3; cdr3_nt: TGTGCCATCAGTGAGTCGAGGTTGGACACATATTACGAGCAGTACTTC; cdr3_aa: CAISESRLDTYYEQYF
j_call: TRBJ2-7; clone_size: many; d_call: TRBD2; v_call: TRBV7-2; cdr3_nt: TGTGCCAGCAGCTCAGCAACTAGCGGGGGCCCTTACTTC; cdr3_aa: CASSSATSGGPYF
j_call: TRBJ1-2; clone_size: NA; d_call: NA; v_call: TRBV5-4; cdr3_nt: TGTGCCAGCAGCGCTGGAGGAGGGAACTATGGCTACACCTTC; cdr3_aa: CASSAGGGNYGYTF
j_call: TRBJ2-7; clone_size: few; d_call: TRBD2; v_call: TRBV13; cdr3_nt: TGTGCCAGCAGCTCTGCCGGGACTAGCGCCTACGAGCAGTACTTC; cdr3_aa: CASSSAGTSAYEQYF
j_call: TRBJ1-1; clone_size: many; d_call: NA; v_call: TRBV5-1; cdr3_nt: TGCGCCAGCAGCTTGGGAGATCTGAACACTGAAGCTTTCTTT; cdr3_aa: CASSLGDLNTEAFF
j_call: TRBJ2-3; clone_size: many; d_call: NA; v_call: TRBV7-2; cdr3_nt: TGTGCCAGCAGCCCCTCTACAGGGATTAGGGCAGATACGCAGTATTTT; cdr3_aa: CASSPSTGIRADTQYF
j_call: TRBJ1-1; clone_size: NA; d_call: NA; v_call: TRBV19; cdr3_nt: TGTGCCAGTAGTATAACCCGGGACACAAGGAACACTGAAGCTTTCTTT; cdr3_aa: CASSITRDTRNTEAFF
j_call: TRBJ2-5; clone_size: few; d_call: NA; v_call: TRBV29-1; cdr3_nt: TGCAGCGTTGACACAGGGCGAGAGACCCAGTACTTC; cdr3_aa: CSVDTGRETQYF
j_call: TRBJ2-7; clone_size: NA; d_call: NA; v_call: TRBV14; cdr3_nt: TGTGCCAGCAGCCAAGAAGTTGGGTTTAGCTCCTACGAGCAGTACTTC; cdr3_aa: CASSQEVGFSSYEQYF
j_call: TRBJ2-1; clone_size: few; d_call: TRBD2; v_call: TRBV18; cdr3_nt: TGTGCCAGCTCACCGGAGAGCGGGACCCACAATGAGCAGTTCTTC; cdr3_aa: CASSPESGTHNEQFF
j_call: TRBJ2-1; clone_size: NA; d_call: TRBD1; v_call: TRBV6-2/TRBV6-3; cdr3_nt: TGTGCCAGCAGTTACATCCGGACAGGGCACACCTCTCCAGCCTACAATGAGCAGTTCTTT; cdr3_aa: CASSYIRTGHTSPAYNEQFF
j_call: TRBJ1-1; clone_size: many; d_call: NA; v_call: TRBV28; cdr3_nt: TGTGCCAGCAGTTTTAGGGGTGGCGGAAAGGTAAATGAAGCTTTCTTT; cdr3_aa: CASSFRGGGKVNEAFF
j_call: TRBJ2-3; clone_size: many; d_call: NA; v_call: TRBV6-1; cdr3_nt: TGTGCCAGCGGCGAAAATGGGGGGATAGATACGCAGTATTTT; cdr3_aa: CASGENGGIDTQYF
j_call: TRBJ2-5; clone_size: NA; d_call: NA; v_call: TRBV9; cdr3_nt: TGTGCCAGCAGCGTAGATTCGAGAGAGACCCAGTACTTC; cdr3_aa: CASSVDSRETQYF
j_call: TRBJ2-1; clone_size: NA; d_call: NA; v_call: TRBV7-9; cdr3_nt: TGTGCCAGCAGCGAAGGGAATCGGGGGGCAAAATACAATGAGCAGTTCTTC; cdr3_aa: CASSEGNRGAKYNEQFF
j_call: TRBJ1-2; clone_size: many; d_call: NA; v_call: TRBV2; cdr3_nt: TGTGCCAGCAGGGGGGACACCCTTAACTATGGCTACACCTTC; cdr3_aa: CASRGDTLNYGYTF
j_call: TRBJ1-5; clone_size: few; d_call: NA; v_call: TRBV12-3/TRBV12-4; cdr3_nt: TGTGCCAGCAGTTTAGCCGCGTTTCAGCCCCAGCATTTT; cdr3_aa: CASSLAAFQPQHF
j_call: TRBJ1-5; clone_size: once; d_call: NA; v_call: TRBV7-2; cdr3_nt: TGTGCCAGCAGCTTAGTAGGACGGGTAGGCCAGCCCCAGCATTTT; cdr3_aa: CASSLVGRVGQPQHF
j_call: TRBJ2-2; clone_size: once; d_call: NA; v_call: TRBV7-6; cdr3_nt: TGTGCTAGCAGCTGGGGACCGAGCGACGGGGAGCTGTTTTTT; cdr3_aa: CASSWGPSDGELFF